This T cell receptor (beta chain) was found in a study of blood T cell repertoires in COVID-19. Study-level background: Acute and convalescent COVID-19 samples came from the United States, Italy and Spain. The cDNA or gDNA used as material had been derived from T cells, B-cell-depleted T cells, or PBMCs.

Data came from immunoSEQ multiplex PCR; TCRdb stores just in-frame clones and leaves some out. The data contain around 58,000 clones, roughly 85% of them singletons. Germline lookup yields CDR1 SNHLY and CDR2 FYNNEI. V was clipped by 11 bases and J by 2 bases; unmatched bases: 9. This CDR3 comprises 14 residues. The TCR originated in a human donor in a cohort sampled during active COVID-19. The chain employs TRBV2 and TRBJ1-1; 9 bases line up with TRBD1. Sequences were obtained from peripheral blood. The CDR3 region is CARETGGPNTEAFF. In DNA, the CDR3 is TGTGCCCGCGAGACAGGGGGACCTAACACTGAAGCTTTCTTT. The whole variable domain, filled in from reference TRBV2 and TRBJ1-1, reads EPEVTQTPSHQVTQMGQEVILRCVPISNHLYFYWYRQILGQKVEFLVSFYNNEISEKSEIFDDQFSVERPDGSNFTLKIRSTKLEDSAMYFCARETGGPNTEAFFGQGTRLTVV.